This T cell receptor beta chain was observed in a study of shared clonotypes between healthy human individuals. The assay used deep level. Generated by immunoSEQ multiplex PCR, the TCRdb table keeps only in-frame clones and is missing some. The sample has millions of clones; just over 90% are singletons. General observations from the study: The study generally estimated greater richness for naive than memory subsets. Generation of non-shared clonotypes was less probable than generation of clonotypes shared by all four donors.

The germline V gene encodes CDR1 SGHNT and CDR2 YENEEA. The CDR3 loop spans 13 amino acids. The V and J ends lost 2 bases and 0 bases respectively, with 4 bases between them. A word on this clone: The antigen remains undetermined.

This sequence was found in a man between 18 and 29 years old in good health. V is TRBV11-3 and J is TRBJ1-1; the D is unclear. Source material: naive CD4+ T cells sorted from blood. The subset is: CD45RA+ positively selected. As DNA, the CDR3 is TGTGCCAGCAGCTTAACACTGAACACTGAAGCTTTCTTT. It specifies CASSLTLNTEAFF.